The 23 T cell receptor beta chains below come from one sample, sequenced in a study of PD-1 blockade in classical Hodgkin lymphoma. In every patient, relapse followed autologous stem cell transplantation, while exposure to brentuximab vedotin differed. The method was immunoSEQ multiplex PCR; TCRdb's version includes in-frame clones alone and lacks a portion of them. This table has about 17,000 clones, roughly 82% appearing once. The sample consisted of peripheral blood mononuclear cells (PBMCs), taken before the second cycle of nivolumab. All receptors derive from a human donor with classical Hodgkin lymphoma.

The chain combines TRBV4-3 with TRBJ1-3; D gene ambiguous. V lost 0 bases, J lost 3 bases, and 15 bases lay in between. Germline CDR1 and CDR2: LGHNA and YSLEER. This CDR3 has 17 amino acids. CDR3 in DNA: TGCGCCAGCAGCCAAGATGGGAACAGAGACTTTGGAAACACCATATATTTT. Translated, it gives CASSQDGNRDFGNTIYF.

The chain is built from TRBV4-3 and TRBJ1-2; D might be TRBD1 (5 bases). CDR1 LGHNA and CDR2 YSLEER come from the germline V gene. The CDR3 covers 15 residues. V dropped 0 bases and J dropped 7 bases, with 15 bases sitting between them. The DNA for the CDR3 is TGCGCCAGCAGCCAAGAAGCAGCAGGGATAAGTGGCTACACCTTC. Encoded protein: CASSQEAAGISGYTF.

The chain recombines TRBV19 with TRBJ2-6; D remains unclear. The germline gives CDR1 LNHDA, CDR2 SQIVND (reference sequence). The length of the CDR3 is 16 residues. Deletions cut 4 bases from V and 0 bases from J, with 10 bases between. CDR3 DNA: TGTGCCAGTAGTAGTGGACGGTACTCTGGGGCCAACGTCCTGACTTTC. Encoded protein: CASSSGRYSGANVLTF.

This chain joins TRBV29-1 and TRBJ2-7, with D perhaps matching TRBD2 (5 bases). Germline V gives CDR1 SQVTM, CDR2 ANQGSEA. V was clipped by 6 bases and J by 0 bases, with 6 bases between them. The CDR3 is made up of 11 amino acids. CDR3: CSVRDSYEQYF. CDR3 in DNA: TGCAGCGTCCGGGACTCCTACGAGCAGTACTTC.

Written as DNA, the CDR3 is TGTGCCAGCAGCTTAGGTTTAAGGGGGTACGAGCAGTACTTC. Translated, it gives CASSLGLRGYEQYF. This rearrangement joins TRBV7-9 to TRBJ2-7; tentatively, D is TRBD1 (6 bases). Trimming stripped 1 base from V and 4 bases from J, with 11 bases between. Germline V gene lookup returns CDR1 SEHNR and CDR2 FQNEAQ (reference sequence). The CDR3 sequence is 14 residues long.

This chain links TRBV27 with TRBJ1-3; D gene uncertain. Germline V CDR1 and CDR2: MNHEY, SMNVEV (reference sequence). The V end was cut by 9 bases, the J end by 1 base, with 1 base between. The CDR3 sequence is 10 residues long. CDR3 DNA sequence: TGTGCCAGGTCTGGAAACACCATATATTTT. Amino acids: CARSGNTIYF.

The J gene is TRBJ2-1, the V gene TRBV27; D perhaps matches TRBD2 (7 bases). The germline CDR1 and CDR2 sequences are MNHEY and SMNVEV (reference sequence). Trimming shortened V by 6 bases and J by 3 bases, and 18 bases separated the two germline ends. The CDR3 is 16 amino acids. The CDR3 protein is CASSQLGRGGYNEQFF. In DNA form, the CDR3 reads TGTGCCAGCAGCCAACTCGGTAGGGGGGGCTACAATGAGCAGTTCTTC.

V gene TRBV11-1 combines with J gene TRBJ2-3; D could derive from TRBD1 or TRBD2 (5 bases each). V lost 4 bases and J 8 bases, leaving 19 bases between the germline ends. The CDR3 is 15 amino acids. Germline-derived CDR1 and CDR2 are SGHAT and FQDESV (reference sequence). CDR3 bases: TGTGCCAGCAGCTCGGGACCGGTCGGCGAGGGTACGCAGTATTTT. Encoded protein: CASSSGPVGEGTQYF.

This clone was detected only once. CDR3 nucleotides: TGTGCCATCAGTGAGTCATCCGGGACGGGTAACTACGAGCAGTACTTC. Protein product: CAISESSGTGNYEQYF. The gene calls are TRBV10-3 and TRBJ2-7; either TRBD1 or TRBD2 may supply D (5 bases each). This CDR3 spans 16 amino acids. Trimming took 0 bases from V and 3 from J, leaving 15 bases between them. From germline, CDR1 is ENHRY and CDR2 SYGVKD.

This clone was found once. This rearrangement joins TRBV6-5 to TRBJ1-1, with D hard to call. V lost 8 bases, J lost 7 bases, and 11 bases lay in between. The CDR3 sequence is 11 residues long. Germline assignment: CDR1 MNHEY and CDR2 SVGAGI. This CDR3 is CASRDRIEAFF. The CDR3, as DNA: TGTGCCAGCCGCGACCGAATTGAAGCTTTCTTT.

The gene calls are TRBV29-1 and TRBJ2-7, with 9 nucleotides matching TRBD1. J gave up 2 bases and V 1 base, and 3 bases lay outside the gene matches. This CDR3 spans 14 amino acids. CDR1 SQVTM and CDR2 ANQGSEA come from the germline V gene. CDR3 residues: CSVEGQGETYEQYF. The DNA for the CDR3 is TGCAGCGTTGAAGGACAGGGGGAAACCTACGAGCAGTACTTC.

The CDR3 here is CSVPGLQARVTQYF. CDR3 DNA sequence: TGCAGCGTTCCCGGGCTCCAGGCCCGCGTTACGCAGTATTTT. The rearrangement joins TRBV29-1 to TRBJ2-3; D ambiguous. Germline CDR1 SQVTM, CDR2 ANQGSEA. V gave up 5 bases and J gave up 8 bases, with 20 bases separating them. CDR3 length: 14 amino acids.

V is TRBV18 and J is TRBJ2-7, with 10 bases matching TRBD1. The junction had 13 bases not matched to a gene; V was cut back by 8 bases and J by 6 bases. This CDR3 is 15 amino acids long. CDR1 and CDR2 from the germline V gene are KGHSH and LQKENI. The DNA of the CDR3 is TGTGCCAGCCGACCGACCGGGACAGGGGTGGGCGAGCAGTACTTC. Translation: CASRPTGTGVGEQYF.

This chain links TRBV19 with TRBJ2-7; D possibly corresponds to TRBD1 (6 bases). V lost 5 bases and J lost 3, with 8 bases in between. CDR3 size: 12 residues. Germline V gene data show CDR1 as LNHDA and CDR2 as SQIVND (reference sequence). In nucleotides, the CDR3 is TGTGCCAGTAGTGAAGGGGGCTACGAGCAGTACTTC. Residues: CASSEGGYEQYF.

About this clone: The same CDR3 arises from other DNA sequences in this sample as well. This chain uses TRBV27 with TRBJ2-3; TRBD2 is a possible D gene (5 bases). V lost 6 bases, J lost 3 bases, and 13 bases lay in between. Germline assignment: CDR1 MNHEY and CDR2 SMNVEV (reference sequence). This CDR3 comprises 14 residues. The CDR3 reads CASSSRGRTDTQYF. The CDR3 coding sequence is TGTGCCAGCAGCTCACGAGGGAGAACAGATACGCAGTATTTT.

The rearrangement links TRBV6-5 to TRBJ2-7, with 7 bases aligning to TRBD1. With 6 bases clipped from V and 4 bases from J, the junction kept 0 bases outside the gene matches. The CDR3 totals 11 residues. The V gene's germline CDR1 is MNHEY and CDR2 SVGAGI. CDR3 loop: CASRQGYEQYF. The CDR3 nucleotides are TGTGCCAGCAGACAGGGGTACGAGCAGTACTTC.

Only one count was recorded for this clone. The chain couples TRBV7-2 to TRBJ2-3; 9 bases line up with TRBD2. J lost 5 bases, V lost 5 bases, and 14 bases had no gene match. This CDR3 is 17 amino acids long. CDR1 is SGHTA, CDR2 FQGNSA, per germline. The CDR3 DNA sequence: TGTGCCAGCAGCCAGGGACTAGCCCCCGGTGGAGGAGATACGCAGTATTTT. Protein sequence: CASSQGLAPGGGDTQYF.

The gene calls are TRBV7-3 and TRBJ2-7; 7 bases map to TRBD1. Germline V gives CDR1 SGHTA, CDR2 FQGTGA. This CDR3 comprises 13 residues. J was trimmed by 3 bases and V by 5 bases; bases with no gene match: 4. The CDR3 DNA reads TGTGCCAGCAGCGCGGACAGGTTCTACGAGCAGTACTTC. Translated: CASSADRFYEQYF.

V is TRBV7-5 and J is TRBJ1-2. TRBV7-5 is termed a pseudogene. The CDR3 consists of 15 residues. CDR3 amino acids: CVRSLSRARGYGYTF. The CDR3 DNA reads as TGTGTCAGAAGCTTGTCCCGGGCGCGGGGCTATGGCTACACCTTC.

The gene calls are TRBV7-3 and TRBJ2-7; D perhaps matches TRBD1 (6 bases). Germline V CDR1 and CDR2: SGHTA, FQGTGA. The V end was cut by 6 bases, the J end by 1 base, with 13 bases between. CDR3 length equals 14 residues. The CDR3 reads CASSLQGSSYEQYF. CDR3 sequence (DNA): TGTGCCAGCAGTCTACAGGGTTCTTCCTACGAGCAGTACTTC.

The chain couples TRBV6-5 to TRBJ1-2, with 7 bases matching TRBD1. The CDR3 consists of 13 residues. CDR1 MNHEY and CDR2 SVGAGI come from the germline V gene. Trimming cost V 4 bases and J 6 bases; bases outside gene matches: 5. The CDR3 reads CASSSGTVHGYTF. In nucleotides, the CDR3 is TGTGCCAGCAGTTCCGGGACAGTCCATGGCTACACCTTC.

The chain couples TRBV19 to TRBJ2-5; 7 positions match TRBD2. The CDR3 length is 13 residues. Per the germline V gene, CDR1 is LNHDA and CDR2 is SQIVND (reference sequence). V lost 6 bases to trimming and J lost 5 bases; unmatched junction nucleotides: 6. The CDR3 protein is CASSKTSRETQYF. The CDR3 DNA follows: TGTGCCAGTAGCAAGACTAGCAGGGAGACCCAGTACTTC.

CDR3 in DNA: TGTGCCAGCAGCTTCCCGGGACAGGGGGCGCGCGAGCAGTACTTC. It codes for CASSFPGQGAREQYF. The chain links TRBV5-6 to TRBJ2-7, with TRBD1 matching over 12 bases. The CDR3 covers 15 residues. V trimming: 2 bases; J trimming: 6 bases; junction bases outside the gene matches: 6. CDR1 SGHDT and CDR2 YYEEEE come from the germline V gene. The variable domain in full, completed from reference TRBV5-6 and TRBJ2-7, reads DAGVTQSPTHLIKTRGQQVTLRCSPKSGHDTVSWYQQALGQGPQFIFQYYEEEERQRGNFPDRFSGHQFPNYSSELNVNALLLGDSALYLCASSFPGQGAREQYFGPGTRLTVT.